One and the same sample provided the 27 T cell receptor beta chains below, sequenced in a study of post-analysis software for immune sequencing data. The study, taken as a whole, reports: Roughly 5 TRBV segments occurring more often in patients than controls included TRBV5-6, TRBV5-1 and TRBV20-1.

Unique molecular identifiers were carried by the TCR beta cDNA libraries. One entry per CDR3 protein results from TCRdb running MiXCR on the PCR reads. The data hold hundreds of thousands of distinct CDR3 sequences, with approximately 60% observed a single time. Antigen specificity for these receptors is unknown. The material sequenced was blood. The receptors were sampled from a girl aged 2-10 years with multiple sclerosis.

This chain connects TRBV15 to TRBJ2-3; tentatively, D is TRBD1 or TRBD2 (5 bases each). The germline V gene encodes CDR1 LNHNV and CDR2 YYDKDF (reference sequence). This CDR3 region has 16 residues. With 0 bases removed from V and 3 bases from J, the gap between germline ends came to 13 bases. CDR3 amino acids: CATSRDRFGGTDTQYF. In nucleotides, the CDR3 is TGTGCCACCAGCAGAGATCGGTTTGGGGGAACAGATACGCAGTATTTT.

The gene calls are TRBV5-6 and TRBJ2-7, with 7 bases identical to TRBD1. The DNA end is a closer match to TRBJ2-5, so the J assignment may be wrong. The CDR3 covers 14 residues. Germline V gene data show CDR1 as SGHDT and CDR2 as YYEEEE. The CDR3 DNA reads TGTGCCAGCAGCCTGGGACAGAGGGGAGAGACCCAGTACTTC. Amino acid sequence: CASSLGQRGETQYF.

Only a few counts were recorded for this clonotype. The rearrangement uses TRBV12-3 or TRBV12-4 and TRBJ2-6; no firm D call. V was trimmed by 7 bases and J by 1 base, leaving 11 bases between them. This CDR3 is built from 15 residues. The CDR3 DNA sequence: TGTGCCAGCACCCTGGAAGGGTCTGGGGCCAACGTCCTGACTTTC. It encodes CASTLEGSGANVLTF.

This clonotype has only a few counts. The gene calls are TRBV28 and TRBJ2-1, with a weak D call TRBD1 (5 bases). Trimming pared 4 bases from V and 0 bases from J, leaving 10 bases between. Germline CDR1 and CDR2: MDHEN and SYDVKM. The CDR3 is 15 amino acids. CDR3 in amino acids: CASSYRQSSYNEQFF. The CDR3 DNA sequence: TGTGCCAGCAGTTACCGACAGAGCTCCTACAATGAGCAGTTCTTC.

This rearrangement joins TRBV12-3 or TRBV12-4 to TRBJ2-1; perhaps TRBD1 as D (5 bases). Trimming left V 5 bases short and J 4 bases short, with 15 bases between. The CDR3 is 15 residues long. The CDR3 spells CASSQGPILYNEQFF. For the CDR3, the DNA is TGTGCCAGCAGTCAGGGTCCAATCTTATACAATGAGCAGTTCTTC.

This chain links TRBV29-1 with TRBJ1-1; D is uncertain. The CDR3 covers 13 residues. Trimming left V 5 bases short and J 0 bases short, with 10 bases between. Germline CDR1 and CDR2: SQVTM and ANQGSEA. The CDR3 bases are TGCAGCGTTAAGTGGGTGATGAACACTGAAGCTTTCTTT. Residues: CSVKWVMNTEAFF.

The CDR3 nucleotides read TGTGCCAGCAGTTCGACAGGGTACGAGACCCAGTACTTC. The encoded protein is CASSSTGYETQYF. This chain connects TRBV27 to TRBJ2-5, with 7 bases fitting TRBD1. The CDR3 has 13 amino acids. J was trimmed by 5 bases and V by 4 bases; bases with no gene match: 4. Germline CDR1 and CDR2: MNHEY and SMNVEV (reference sequence).

This chain connects TRBV29-1 to TRBJ2-5; TRBD2 matches 10 bases. The J call is uncertain, as TRBJ2-7 better fits the DNA end. This CDR3 has 14 residues. Germline CDR1 reads SQVTM; CDR2 reads ANQGSEA. CDR3 loop: CSAVLSGRGYEQYF. CDR3 DNA sequence: TGCAGCGCCGTTTTAAGCGGGAGGGGCTACGAGCAGTACTTC.

This chain uses TRBV10-1 with TRBJ1-1; 7 positions agree with TRBD1. V lost 5 bases to trimming and J lost 1 base; unmatched junction nucleotides: 4. The CDR3 is made up of 14 amino acids. Germline loops: CDR1 WNHNN, CDR2 SYGVQD (reference sequence). CDR3 protein: CASSKGTANTEAFF. CDR3 sequence (DNA): TGCGCCAGCAGTAAAGGGACAGCGAACACTGAAGCTTTCTTT.

The chain uses TRBV20-1 and TRBJ2-1; possibly TRBD1 for D (6 bases). Germline V gene sequence: CDR1 DFQATT, CDR2 SNEGSKA (reference sequence). The CDR3 extends over 15 amino acids. V lost 6 bases and J lost 2, with 17 bases in between. The CDR3 nucleotides are TGCAGTGCCACAGGGACCCGAGCCCCCTACAATGAGCAGTTCTTC. As protein: CSATGTRAPYNEQFF.

This clonotype has just a few counts. The chain joins TRBV6-2 or TRBV6-3 to TRBJ1-6; maybe TRBD1 (5 bases). Trimming took 7 bases from V and 7 from J, leaving 14 bases between them. CDR1 MNHEY and CDR2 SVGEGT come from the germline V gene. CDR3 length: 14 residues. CDR3 nucleotides: TGTGCCAGCACCGAATTCAGGGAGAATTCACCCCTCCACTTT. This encodes CASTEFRENSPLHF.

J is TRBJ2-4 and V is TRBV5-1; 12 bases line up with TRBD1. Germline lookup yields CDR1 SGHRS and CDR2 YFSETQ. J was trimmed by 8 bases and V by 8 bases; bases with no gene match: 8. The length of the CDR3 is 14 residues. CDR3 DNA sequence: TGCGCCAGTAGCCGGGACAGGGGGCAAGACATTCAGTACTTC. Encoded protein: CASSRDRGQDIQYF.

The chain carries TRBV10-3 and TRBJ2-1, with no clear D. The CDR3 spans 14 residues. V lost 3 bases to trimming and J lost 7 bases, with 13 bases between them. CDR1 ENHRY and CDR2 SYGVKD come from the germline V gene. In DNA form, the CDR3 reads TGTGCCATCAGTGAATACACGGATCTAAATGAGCAGTTCTTC. Its translation: CAISEYTDLNEQFF.

This clonotype has more than one count but fewer than ten. The gene calls are TRBV14 and TRBJ2-7; 10 positions agree with TRBD2. The CDR3 sequence is 15 residues long. Germline CDR1 reads SGHDN; CDR2 reads FVKESK. V trimming: 6 bases; J trimming: 2 bases; junction bases outside the gene matches: 7. CDR3 in DNA: TGTGCCAGCAGTCTCTCTGGACTAGCGGCCTACGAGCAGTACTTC. It translates to CASSLSGLAAYEQYF.

The genes are TRBV5-1 and TRBJ2-3; 7 nucleotides line up with TRBD1. The CDR3 sequence is 16 residues long. V lost 4 bases to trimming and J lost 1 base; unmatched junction nucleotides: 9. Germline V CDR1 and CDR2: SGHRS, YFSETQ. CDR3 nucleotides: TGCGCCAGCAGCCCTTTAGGACAGGTGGGCACAGATACGCAGTATTTT. Amino acid sequence: CASSPLGQVGTDTQYF.

This clonotype was seen a few times. The rearrangement links TRBV5-5 to TRBJ2-3; 12 bases are a match to TRBD2. V gave up 1 base and J gave up 2 bases; unmatched junction bases: 8. The V gene's germline CDR1 is SGHKS and CDR2 YYEKEE (reference sequence). The CDR3 covers 18 residues. The CDR3 spells CASSLRTSGISPTDTQYF. The CDR3 DNA follows: TGTGCCAGCAGCTTGCGGACTAGCGGGATCTCTCCCACAGATACGCAGTATTTT.

The CDR3 loop is CSATRGDTEAFF. The CDR3 bases are TGCAGTGCTACCAGGGGGGACACTGAAGCTTTCTTT. The V and J genes are TRBV20-1 and TRBJ1-1; 7 bases are a match to TRBD1. Germline values: CDR1 DFQATT, CDR2 SNEGSKA (reference sequence). The V segment lost 4 bases and the J segment 3 bases; nucleotides outside the gene matches: 2. The CDR3 consists of 12 residues.

The CDR3 DNA follows: TGTGCCAGCAGCTTAAGGTCCGGACAGGGCGGCACAGATACGCAGTATTTT. This sequence encodes CASSLRSGQGGTDTQYF. The V call is TRBV7-9, the J call TRBJ2-3; TRBD1 aligns across 8 bases. CDR1 is SEHNR and CDR2 is FQNEAQ in the germline V gene (reference sequence). V shed 2 bases and J 1 base; nucleotides not matched to a gene: 8. This CDR3 has 17 residues.

V usage is TRBV12-3 or TRBV12-4 and J usage is TRBJ1-5; perhaps TRBD1 as D (6 bases). The V end lost 7 bases, the J end lost 7 bases, and 14 bases lay between the germline ends. CDR3 size: 13 residues. The CDR3, as DNA: TGTGCCAGCACCTCCGACAGGTTGCAGCCCCAGCATTTT. Translation: CASTSDRLQPQHF.

In its sample, this clonotype was seen a few times. The J gene is TRBJ2-1, the V gene TRBV7-2; 8 bases align to TRBD2. V shed 0 bases and J 13 bases; nucleotides not matched to a gene: 14. The CDR3 spans 16 residues. The V gene's germline CDR1 is SGHTA and CDR2 FQGNSA. CDR3 in DNA: TGTGCCAGCAGCTTAGCCGAGAGCGGGGGAGGAGAGACCCAGTTCTTC. Translation gives CASSLAESGGGETQFF. The entire variable domain, with the rest obtained from reference TRBV7-2 and TRBJ2-1, is as follows: GAGVSQSPSNKVTEKGKDVELRCDPISGHTALYWYRQSLGQGLEFLIYFQGNSAPDKSGLPSDRFSAERTGGSVSTLTIQRTQQEDSAVYLCASSLAESGGGETQFFGPGTRLTVL.

The table lists this clonotype with a few counts. The gene calls are TRBV6-5 and TRBJ2-7; 7 bases are shared with TRBD1. From germline, CDR1 is MNHEY and CDR2 SVGAGI. The CDR3 is 13 amino acids. The ends lost 2 bases at V and 5 bases at J; junction bases unmatched: 3. The CDR3 nucleotides read TGTGCCAGCAGTTACAGGGGGCACCACGAGCAGTACTTC. Protein sequence: CASSYRGHHEQYF.

This sequence joins TRBV6-6 and TRBJ2-1; the match to TRBD1 covers 7 bases. Germline CDR1 is MNHNY and CDR2 is SVGAGI (reference sequence). CDR3 length: 16 amino acids. Germline trimming cut 4 bases from V and 2 bases from J; bases unmatched to any gene: 8. CDR3 sequence (DNA): TGTGCCAGCAGTTTCACAGACAGGGCTACCTACAATGAGCAGTTCTTC. It specifies CASSFTDRATYNEQFF.

The chain couples TRBV5-1 to TRBJ2-7; 8 bases map to TRBD1. The CDR3 spans 15 residues. CDR1 is SGHRS, CDR2 YFSETQ, per germline. V trimming: 0 bases; J trimming: 5 bases; junction bases outside the gene matches: 7. CDR3 protein: CASSLGTGIVHEQYF. The CDR3 DNA is TGCGCCAGCAGCTTGGGGACAGGGATCGTCCACGAGCAGTACTTC.

The chain uses TRBV6-5 and TRBJ1-2; no reliable D call. The CDR3 has 11 amino acids. Trimming stripped 6 bases from V and 5 bases from J, with 7 bases between. CDR1 is MNHEY, CDR2 SVGAGI, per germline. The CDR3 region has the DNA TGTGCCAGCAGGGCTAGTTATGGCTACACCTTC. Encoded protein: CASRASYGYTF.

The CDR3 region is CASSYRVGLAPYEQYF. CDR3 bases: TGTGCCAGCAGTTACCGTGTCGGACTAGCCCCCTACGAGCAGTACTTC. The chain carries TRBV6-2 or TRBV6-3 and TRBJ2-7, with 8 positions matching TRBD2. Germline CDR1 reads MNHEY; CDR2 reads SVGEGT. J lost 2 bases, V lost 2 bases, and 8 bases had no gene match. CDR3 length: 16 residues.

This clonotype has more than one count but fewer than ten. The chain employs TRBV28 and TRBJ2-7; D may match TRBD1 or TRBD2 (5 bases each). V was trimmed by 2 bases and J by 3 bases, leaving 17 bases between them. This CDR3 comprises 16 residues. Germline assignment: CDR1 MDHEN and CDR2 SYDVKM. The CDR3 DNA follows: TGTGCCAGCAGTTTAGGTTGGGGAGCCAGGGTCTACGAGCAGTACTTC. This translates into CASSLGWGARVYEQYF.

The rearrangement joins TRBV11-1 to TRBJ2-5, with 7 nucleotides matching TRBD1. V shed 3 bases, J shed 1 base, and the junction held 2 bases outside the gene matches. CDR3 size: 14 residues. Germline V gene sequence: CDR1 SGHAT, CDR2 FQDESV (reference sequence). This CDR3 reads CASSFDRVQETQYF. CDR3 DNA sequence: TGTGCCAGCAGCTTTGACAGGGTCCAAGAGACCCAGTACTTC.